This TCR beta chain was sequenced in a study of T cell responses to AZD1222 COVID-19 vaccine. About this clone: Its antigen is not identified.

This CDR3 is built from 15 residues. Trimming removed 3 bases from V and 5 bases from J; junction bases left unmatched: 5. The V gene's germline CDR1 is WNHNN and CDR2 SYGVQD (reference sequence). TCRdb's copy holds only in-frame clones and misses some; the assay was immunoSEQ multiplex PCR. The sample has 180,000 or so clones, 80% to 95% seen once. Study results and limitations: Donors skewed white British and female; clonal diversity was possibly underestimated.

The sequenced sample was peripheral blood, obtained 28 days after the second AZD1222 dose. This sequence was found in an adult who received the AZD1222 COVID-19 vaccine. The rearrangement joins TRBV10-1 to TRBJ2-1; 9 bases fit TRBD2. As DNA, the CDR3 is TGCGCCAGCAGTGAATCAGCGGGGGGTCACAATGAGCAGTTCTTC. It specifies CASSESAGGHNEQFF.